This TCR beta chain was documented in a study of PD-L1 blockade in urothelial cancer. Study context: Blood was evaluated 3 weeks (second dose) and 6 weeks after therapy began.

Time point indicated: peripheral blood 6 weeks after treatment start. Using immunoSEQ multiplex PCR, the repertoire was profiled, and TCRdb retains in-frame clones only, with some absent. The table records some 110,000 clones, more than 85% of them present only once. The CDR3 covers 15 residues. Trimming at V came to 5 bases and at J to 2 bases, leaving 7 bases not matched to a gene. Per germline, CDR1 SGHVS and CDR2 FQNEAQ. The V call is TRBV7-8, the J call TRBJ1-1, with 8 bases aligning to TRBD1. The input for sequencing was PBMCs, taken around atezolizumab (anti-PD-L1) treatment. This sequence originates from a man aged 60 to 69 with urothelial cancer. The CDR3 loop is CASSLQGEVNTEAFF. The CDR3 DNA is TGTGCCAGCAGCCTACAGGGGGAGGTTAACACTGAAGCTTTCTTT.